Reported below is one T cell receptor (beta chain). This clone was seen a few times. Its antigen is still unknown. No base qualities exist here, and no much larger clone lies one base off it. The sample comes from a study of blood T cell repertoires in COVID-19 (dated by TCRdb to the early 2020s). Notes on the research overall: Collaborator samples came from the United States, Italy and Spain and covered acute and convalescent phases of COVID-19. The prospective study material was composed of cDNA or gDNA derived from T cells, B-cell-depleted T cells, or PBMCs. The dataset comprised deeply sampled blood TCRbeta repertoires from subjects exposed to, actively infected with, or recovered from COVID-19. The repertoires were released in a freely available public database intended as a resource for research on the immune response to SARS-CoV-2. Samples came from the ongoing ImmuneRACE study (first 160 participants) plus 1,254 subjects from 6 global collaborators. Sample metadata almost always included a de-identified subject ID, COVID-19 status, age in years and sex. Where HLA class I and class II types were available, the types were taken from metadata supplied by the sample provider, not from assay-based typing.

Summary of the overall study and its limitations: Clinical and demographic metadata were provided uncurated, with the amount varying by source and participant.

Via the germline V gene, CDR1 is SGHTA and CDR2 FQGNSA. The junction shows trimming of 2 bases on V and 4 bases on J, plus 9 bases between the germline ends. The CDR3 sequence holds 14 residues, the cysteine and phenylalanine included. Of the read, only the CDR3 DNA is kept; its 42 bases are in frame from base 1. The immunoSEQ Assay, a bias-controlled multiplex PCR, was used to amplify TCRbeta CDR3 regions from genomic DNA. The original pipeline was this. The number of nucleated cells in each sample was estimated by amplification of reference gene primers within the assay. To quantify the absolute abundance of each unique TCRbeta CDR3 rearrangement, sequence reads were collapsed and filtered. For each sample, productive Simpson clonality was calculated as the square root of Simpson's diversity index over productive rearrangements. TCRdb's version of the immuneACCESS table is confined to in-frame rearrangements and falls short of the full clone set. An unresolved V gene accounts for under half of the shortfall where checked; the remainder is of unknown origin. That table supplies the V and J calls and clone size; D and trimming were determined from the DNA. The sample contains approximately 97,000 clones, around 90% of them found a single time. The ten largest clones represent more than 5% of the sample.

At one collaborating source in Seattle, patients were enrolled during active infection and were followed longitudinally through the course of disease. Collaborating institutions collected whole blood in K2EDTA tubes following their own protocols. For TCRbeta analysis, collaborator samples were shipped as frozen whole blood, as isolated PBMCs, or as DNA extracted from either sample type. The material sequenced was peripheral blood. Here the chain combines TRBV7-2 and TRBJ2-1, with the D gene call left open. This clonotype was obtained from a woman in her fifties or sixties with COVID-19, enrolled during active disease. The DNA sequence follows: TGTGCCAGCAGCTTACTGCAGGAATACAATGAGCAGTTCTTC. Its amino acids are CASSLLQEYNEQFF.